The 30 T cell receptor beta chains in this list originate from one sample, sequenced in a study of blood T cells in healthy people across ages. A sample-barcoded 5' primer and a J-beta primer mix were used in a second PCR of about 7 to 11 cycles. TCRdb re-analysed the 5' RACE reads in MiXCR, keeping a single row per CDR3 protein. The table includes about 510,000 distinct CDR3 sequences, about 27% detected once. These same data were also listed under a study on T cells of mothers and their children.

The sequencing input was blood. Receptors were obtained from a boy aged 2 to 10 in good health.

The rearrangement joins TRBV29-1 to TRBJ2-2, with no clear D. Germline CDR1 reads SQVTM; CDR2 reads ANQGSEA. The CDR3 runs 12 residues. Trimming took 3 bases from V and 11 from J, leaving 13 bases between them. In DNA, the CDR3 is TGCAGCGTTGAGAGCCCAGGCGTTGAGCTGTTTTTT. Translated: CSVESPGVELFF.

The CDR3 spells CASSLTQPPTGELFF. CDR3 DNA sequence: TGCGCCAGCAGCTTGACCCAGCCCCCCACCGGGGAGCTGTTTTTT. The chain combines TRBV5-1 with TRBJ2-2; D not certain. CDR1 SGHRS and CDR2 YFSETQ come from the germline V gene. The CDR3 length is 15 residues. Trimming took off 1 base at V and 4 bases at J, with 11 bases between the two ends.

The table lists this clonotype with a few counts. The chain carries TRBV3-1 and TRBJ2-7; no clear D. The germline V gene encodes CDR1 LGHDT and CDR2 YNNKEL (reference sequence). Trimming cost V 6 bases and J 6 bases, with 15 bases left between them. This CDR3 has 13 residues. CDR3 bases: TGTGCCAGCAGAAAAACCCAGGTCGGCGAGCAGTACTTC. The encoded protein is CASRKTQVGEQYF.

The rearrangement links TRBV24-1 to TRBJ2-1; 13 bases line up with TRBD2. V lost 4 bases, J lost 7 bases, and 3 bases stayed unmatched. CDR1 KGHDR and CDR2 SFDVKD come from the germline V gene. The length of the CDR3 is 15 residues. Here the CDR3 DNA reads TGTGCCACCAGTGACGGACTAGCGGGAGTGAATGAGCAGTTCTTC. Translation: CATSDGLAGVNEQFF.

The V call is TRBV10-3, the J call TRBJ2-1, with D hard to call. Germline V gene sequence: CDR1 ENHRY, CDR2 SYGVKD. The length of the CDR3 is 12 residues. V gave up 6 bases and J gave up 5 bases, with 8 bases separating them. CDR3 region: CAIRNPDNEQFF. CDR3 nucleotides: TGTGCCATCAGGAACCCAGACAATGAGCAGTTCTTC.

The chain has TRBV9 and TRBJ2-2; either TRBD1 or TRBD2 may fit D (5 bases each). The V gene lost 3 bases and the J gene lost 6 bases, with 15 bases spanning the gap. Germline values: CDR1 SGDLS, CDR2 YYNGEE. The CDR3 length is 15 residues. The CDR3 DNA reads TGTGCCAGCAGCGAGAGGGACGATCGATCCGGGGAGCTGTTTTTT. Amino acid sequence: CASSERDDRSGELFF.

The chain links TRBV9 to TRBJ2-3; 7 bases fit TRBD1. V dropped 4 bases and J dropped 9; count of bases not matched to a gene: 17. The CDR3 is 16 residues long. Germline V CDR1 and CDR2: SGDLS, YYNGEE. CDR3 residues: CASSPPGTALRATQYF. DNA for the CDR3: TGTGCCAGCAGCCCCCCTGGGACAGCCCTCCGGGCAACGCAGTATTTT.

This clonotype was counted only a few times. The chain joins TRBV2 to TRBJ1-2; D call uncertain. There are 14 residues in the CDR3. Germline loops: CDR1 SNHLY, CDR2 FYNNEI. Trimming pared 2 bases from V and 0 bases from J, leaving 7 bases between. The CDR3, as DNA: TGTGCCAGCAGTGAACGGACGGCTAACTATGGCTACACCTTC. This gives the protein CASSERTANYGYTF. The variable domain in full, with the rest retrieved from reference TRBV2 and TRBJ1-2, is EPEVTQTPSHQVTQMGQEVILRCVPISNHLYFYWYRQILGQKVEFLVSFYNNEISEKSEIFDDQFSVERPDGSNFTLKIRSTKLEDSAMYFCASSERTANYGYTFGSGTRLTVV.

A few counts support this clonotype. The V and J genes are TRBV7-6 and TRBJ2-5; D is tentatively TRBD1 or TRBD2 (5 bases each). The CDR3 consists of 15 residues. Germline loops: CDR1 SGHVS, CDR2 FNYEAQ. The V and J ends lost 0 bases and 4 bases respectively, with 12 bases between them. The DNA for the CDR3 is TGTGCCAGCAGCTTAGCGGGGACCGCCCGAGAGACCCAGTACTTC. Translated: CASSLAGTARETQYF.

CDR3 nucleotides: TGTGCCATCAGCCAAACTGAGATATATGGCTACACCTTC. Amino acid sequence: CAISQTEIYGYTF. This chain joins TRBV10-3 and TRBJ1-2; D unclear. CDR1 and CDR2 (germline): ENHRY, SYGVKD. V was pared by 6 bases and J by 5 bases, with 13 bases between. The CDR3 contains 13 residues.

The chain couples TRBV6-6 to TRBJ2-3; the match to TRBD2 covers 8 bases. This CDR3 is built from 14 residues. Germline loops: CDR1 MNHNY, CDR2 SVGAGI (reference sequence). The trim removed 7 bases at V and 9 bases at J, leaving 12 bases unmatched. CDR3 in DNA: TGTGCCAGCACCGCCAGCGGGAGTTCACGAACGCAGTATTTT. Translated: CASTASGSSRTQYF.

This clonotype was observed a few times. An end of the junction differs from the germline gene, which may be a read error. The V and J genes are TRBV11-2 and TRBJ2-7, with 7 nucleotides matching TRBD1. Germline V gives CDR1 SGHAT, CDR2 FQNNGV. The CDR3 runs 12 residues. CDR3: CASSLDGAGGNF. In nucleotides, the CDR3 is TGTGCCAGCAGCTTAGACGGTGCAGGGGGTAACTTC.

The chain couples TRBV27 to TRBJ1-1; 7 bases agree with TRBD1. The CDR3 consists of 13 residues. After removal of 6 bases from V and 7 bases from J, the junction contained 8 bases not matched to a gene. CDR1 is MNHEY, CDR2 SMNVEV, per germline (reference sequence). CDR3: CASSPGGVGEAFF. The DNA for the CDR3 is TGTGCCAGCAGCCCAGGGGGAGTGGGTGAAGCTTTCTTT.

The rearrangement joins TRBV12-3 or TRBV12-4 to TRBJ2-3; TRBD2 is a possible D gene (6 bases). The CDR3 sequence is 13 residues long. Trimming left V 8 bases short and J 2 bases short, with 11 bases between. The CDR3 sequence is CASSGTYTDTQYF. The CDR3 region has the DNA TGTGCCAGCTCCGGGACTTACACAGATACGCAGTATTTT.

The genes are TRBV4-3 and TRBJ2-2; D is undetermined. Germline values: CDR1 LGHNA, CDR2 YSLEER. V was clipped by 4 bases and J by 6 bases, with 12 bases between them. The CDR3 consists of 14 residues. CDR3: CASSPRTFSGELFF. The CDR3 DNA reads as TGCGCCAGCAGCCCCCGGACCTTTTCCGGGGAGCTGTTTTTT.

The J gene is TRBJ2-3, the V gene TRBV5-1, with 7 bases fitting TRBD1. In germline, CDR1 is SGHRS, CDR2 YFSETQ. The CDR3 length is 14 residues. The trim removed 4 bases at V and 4 bases at J, leaving 6 bases unmatched. As DNA, the CDR3 is TGCGCCAGCAGCCCGACGGGGACAGCAGATACGCAGTATTTT. It yields the protein CASSPTGTADTQYF.

The genes are TRBV6-5 and TRBJ2-5; perhaps TRBD2 as D (6 bases). The J call is uncertain, as TRBJ2-7 better fits the DNA end. Germline assignment: CDR1 MNHEY and CDR2 SVGAGI. The CDR3 runs 10 residues. DNA for the CDR3: TGTGCCAGGGGGGACTTCGAGCAGTACTTC. It is translated as CARGDFEQYF.

This clonotype has only a few counts. Mismatch with germline at one junction end may stem from a read error. The chain joins TRBV20-1 to TRBJ1-1; 9 bases match TRBD1. The CDR3 is 16 residues long. Germline V gene lookup returns CDR1 DFQATT and CDR2 SNEGSKA (reference sequence). CDR3 sequence: CSAASPDRGGGTEASF. Written as DNA, the CDR3 is TGCAGTGCCGCATCCCCGGACAGGGGCGGAGGGACTGAAGCTTCCTTT.

This clonotype was detected once. This chain joins TRBV14 and TRBJ2-1; 7 bases map to TRBD1. The V segment lost 0 bases and the J segment 0 bases; nucleotides outside the gene matches: 8. The CDR3 runs to 18 residues. Germline V CDR1 and CDR2: SGHDN, FVKESK. CDR3 protein: CASSQEEDRPVSYNEQFF. The CDR3 region has the DNA TGTGCCAGCAGCCAAGAGGAGGACAGGCCAGTCTCCTACAATGAGCAGTTCTTC.

The chain combines TRBV5-1 with TRBJ1-2, with 11 bases that match TRBD1. Trimming took 4 bases from V and 2 from J; bases not matched to a gene: 4. Germline V gives CDR1 SGHRS, CDR2 YFSETQ. The CDR3 loop spans 15 amino acids. The CDR3 region is CASSDRDRGNYGYTF. CDR3 DNA sequence: TGCGCCAGCAGCGACCGGGACAGGGGGAACTATGGCTACACCTTC. The full variable domain, completed using reference TRBV5-1 and TRBJ1-2, is KAGVTQTPRYLIKTRGQQVTLSCSPISGHRSVSWYQQTPGQGLQFLFEYFSETQRNKGNFPGRFSGRQFSNSRSEMNVSTLELGDSALYLCASSDRDRGNYGYTFGSGTRLTVV.

The chain uses TRBV10-3 and TRBJ2-1; 14 bases are shared with TRBD2. The CDR3 is made up of 16 amino acids. V trimming: 7 bases; J trimming: 3 bases; junction bases outside the gene matches: 5. Germline V CDR1 and CDR2: ENHRY, SYGVKD. The DNA of the CDR3 is TGTGCCATCACCGGGACTAGCGGGAGTCGCTACAATGAGCAGTTCTTC. Protein: CAITGTSGSRYNEQFF.

This clonotype was recorded a few times. The rearrangement uses TRBV14 and TRBJ2-1; 7 bases are a match to TRBD2. This CDR3 is built from 16 residues. After removal of 2 bases from V and 5 bases from J, the junction contained 9 bases not matched to a gene. Germline V lookup: CDR1 SGHDN, CDR2 FVKESK. The CDR3 spells CASSQMGRGAHNEQFF. CDR3 DNA sequence: TGTGCCAGCAGCCAAATGGGGAGGGGCGCGCACAATGAGCAGTTCTTC.

The genes are TRBV12-3 or TRBV12-4 and TRBJ2-1; TRBD1 or TRBD2 may be the D gene (5 bases each). The V gene lost 6 bases and the J gene lost 0 bases, with 21 bases spanning the gap. This CDR3 has 18 amino acids. In nucleotides, the CDR3 is TGTGCCAGCAGCCGAATTCCCGGGACCTTGAGCTCCTACAATGAGCAGTTCTTC. Its translation is CASSRIPGTLSSYNEQFF.

This clonotype was counted only a few times. The chain is built from TRBV12-3 or TRBV12-4 and TRBJ2-4; TRBD1 matches 9 bases. Trimming at V came to 6 bases and at J to 0 bases, leaving 6 bases not matched to a gene. The CDR3 loop spans 16 amino acids. The CDR3 DNA follows: TGTGCCAGCAGGGGGGACAGGGAGGGAGCCAAAAACATTCAGTACTTC. This translates into CASRGDREGAKNIQYF.

This chain joins TRBV6-5 and TRBJ1-2; D possibly corresponds to TRBD1 (5 bases). V dropped 10 bases and J dropped 2 bases, with 14 bases sitting between them. The germline V gene has CDR1 MNHEY and CDR2 SVGAGI. CDR3 length: 13 residues. The CDR3 protein is CATTAGPNYGYTF. CDR3 DNA sequence: TGTGCCACCACGGCAGGGCCAAACTATGGCTACACCTTC.

The chain employs TRBV29-1 and TRBJ1-2; D remains unclear. The CDR3 contains 13 residues. Germline V gives CDR1 SQVTM, CDR2 ANQGSEA. V was trimmed by 3 bases and J by 0 bases, leaving 8 bases between them. This chain's CDR3 is CSVEDSTNYGYTF. The DNA for the CDR3 is TGCAGCGTTGAGGACTCAACTAACTATGGCTACACCTTC.

The chain carries TRBV19 and TRBJ2-2; 8 positions agree with TRBD1. The ends lost 2 bases at V and 7 bases at J; junction bases unmatched: 3. Looked up from germline, CDR1 is LNHDA and CDR2 is SQIVND (reference sequence). The CDR3 runs to 14 residues. As DNA, the CDR3 is TGTGCCAGTAGTATAATGGGACAGGTCGGGGAGCTGTTTTTT. Encoded protein: CASSIMGQVGELFF.

The sample holds a few counts of this clonotype. The rearrangement joins TRBV25-1 to TRBJ2-2, with D possibly called TRBD1 or TRBD2 (6 bases each). The CDR3 spans 15 residues. Trimming took off 6 bases at V and 5 bases at J, with 16 bases between the two ends. Germline CDR1 MGHDK, CDR2 SYGVNS. In DNA, the CDR3 is TGTGCCAGCAGGGGGCCGGGGGCCTTTACCGGGGAGCTGTTTTTT. Its protein is CASRGPGAFTGELFF.

This clonotype came up many times. J is TRBJ2-3 and V is TRBV29-1, with 10 bases lining up with TRBD2. Germline-derived CDR1 and CDR2 are SQVTM and ANQGSEA. Unmatched junction bases numbered 8, after V lost 6 bases and J lost 5 bases. The CDR3 runs to 14 residues. CDR3 amino acids: CSVGKGTSEDTQYF. In DNA form, the CDR3 reads TGCAGCGTGGGGAAGGGGACTAGCGAAGATACGCAGTATTTT.

The V and J genes are TRBV20-1 and TRBJ2-5, with 8 bases lining up with TRBD2. The J call is uncertain, as TRBJ2-7 better fits the DNA end. This CDR3 has 15 amino acids. Germline V gene lookup returns CDR1 DFQATT and CDR2 SNEGSKA (reference sequence). CDR3 in DNA: TGCAGTGTTAGCCCCCCGGGACTAGGATCCTACGAGCAGTACTTC. It codes for CSVSPPGLGSYEQYF.